The T cell receptor (beta chain) described here comes from a study of shared clonotypes between healthy human individuals. Only in-frame clones appear in the TCRdb table, and some are missing; sequencing was by immunoSEQ multiplex PCR. This table holds millions of clones, approximately 93% found once. Germline CDR1 MNHEY, CDR2 SVGAGI. CDR3 size: 14 residues. V gave up 0 bases and J gave up 2 bases, with 7 bases separating them. Study results and limitations: Relative to their counterparts shared across all four donors, non-shared clonotypes exhibited diminished generation probabilities. Large depth notwithstanding, sorted-subset sequencing proved incomplete by rarefaction.

On this clone: Antigen specificity is unknown.

Sequencing was performed on naive CD4+ T cells from PBMCs. The subset was: CD45RA+ positively selected. J is TRBJ2-5 and V is TRBV6-5, with D perhaps TRBD1 (6 bases). The TCR originated in a man aged 18 to 35 in good health. Some clones in this sample may be carry-over from other donors' samples. The CDR3 coding sequence is TGTGCCAGCAGTTACTCGGACAGACAAGAGACCCAGTACTTC. It is translated as CASSYSDRQETQYF.